The 10 T cell receptor beta chains given below trace back to one sample, sequenced in a study of circulating CD8 cells and anti-PD-1 response in melanoma. TCR libraries were prepared from 15 ng of total RNA with the QIAseq Immune Repertoire TCR panel. TCRdb processed the reads anew with MiXCR; each CDR3 protein has one entry. The table lists about a thousand distinct CDR3 sequences, less than 5% of them singletons. Live CD3+CD8+TCRalphabeta+ cells were sorted into four subsets by PD-1 and/or TIGIT. The source material was CD8+ T cells from PBMCs, sampled at baseline or after one month of anti-PD-1 therapy (not recorded which). The receptor source for this set is a human donor with melanoma.

This clonotype is medium-sized. The CDR3 region has the DNA TGTGCCAGCAGTTCCAATATCAATCAGCCCCAGCATTTT. Translated: CASSSNINQPQHF. The chain uses TRBV27 and TRBJ1-5; D not certain. This CDR3 is 13 amino acids long. CDR1 is MNHEY, CDR2 SMNVEV, per germline (reference sequence). Trimming shortened V by 4 bases and J by 3 bases, and 7 bases separated the two germline ends.

This clonotype was observed a handful of times. The chain combines TRBV9 with TRBJ2-7, with D tentatively TRBD1 (7 bases). V dropped 3 bases and J dropped 3 bases, with 13 bases sitting between them. CDR1 is SGDLS and CDR2 is YYNGEE in the germline V gene. CDR3 length equals 14 residues. The CDR3 here is CASSAAGGNYEQYF. DNA for the CDR3: TGTGCCAGCAGCGCGGCAGGGGGGAACTACGAGCAGTACTTC.

This clonotype is medium-sized (0.01 to 0.1%) by share. The DNA of the CDR3 is TGTGCCCTGGGCGGGCAGCACACCGGGGAGCTGTTTTTT. Its protein product is CALGGQHTGELFF. The gene calls are TRBV9 and TRBJ2-2, with D tentatively TRBD2 (5 bases). CDR3 size: 13 residues. The V end was cut by 10 bases, the J end by 3 bases, with 13 bases between. CDR1 and CDR2 (germline): SGDLS, YYNGEE.

This clonotype is labeled as medium-sized (0.01 to 0.1%). A read error may produce the germline difference seen at one junction end. This chain connects TRBV7-9 to TRBJ2-2; D call uncertain. CDR1 and CDR2 (germline): SEHNR, FQNEAQ (reference sequence). This CDR3 spans 13 amino acids. The CDR3 loop reads CASSPTKTGELFF. CDR3 nucleotides: TGTGCCAGCAGCCCTACGAAAACCGGGGAGCTGTTTTTT.

About this clonotype itself: A single base separates this from a much larger clone, so it may be a read error. The V call is TRBV19, the J call TRBJ2-1; TRBD2 matches at 9 bases. The CDR3 runs to 15 residues. V lost 3 bases and J lost 5; bases outside the gene matches: 5. Germline V gene sequence: CDR1 LNHDA, CDR2 SQIVND (reference sequence). In DNA, the CDR3 is TGTGCCAGTAGTATCCGACTAGCGGCCCACAATGAGCAGTTCTTC. Protein: CASSIRLAAHNEQFF.

By share, this clonotype ranks as medium-sized. The CDR3 DNA reads as TGTGCCAGCAGCTTAAGCCGACAGGCTACGCAAGAGACCCAGTACTTC. Its translation is CASSLSRQATQETQYF. The chain joins TRBV11-2 to TRBJ2-5, with a tentative D call TRBD1 (6 bases). Trimming removed 2 bases at V and 2 bases at J, with 15 bases between. The CDR3 is 16 amino acids. Looked up from germline, CDR1 is SGHAT and CDR2 is FQNNGV.

The V call is TRBV6-1, the J call TRBJ1-5, with D unclear. The V end lost 3 bases, the J end lost 5 bases, and 14 bases lay between the germline ends. The CDR3 has 15 amino acids. CDR1 MNHNS and CDR2 SASEGT come from the germline V gene. CDR3 sequence (DNA): TGTGCCAGCAGTGAGGGCCCTTATGTGGATCAGCCCCAGCATTTT. This encodes CASSEGPYVDQPQHF.

This clonotype is categorized as large. The chain employs TRBV27 and TRBJ2-7; D is uncertain. Between the trimmed V and J ends, which lost 6 bases and 0 bases, there was a span of 9 bases. Germline V CDR1 and CDR2: MNHEY, SMNVEV (reference sequence). This CDR3 has 13 residues. The CDR3 loop reads CASSVSYSYEQYF. The CDR3 DNA sequence: TGTGCCAGCAGCGTGTCCTACTCCTACGAGCAGTACTTC.

This clonotype counts as large (0.1 to 1%). The chain employs TRBV21-1 and TRBJ2-3; TRBD2 is the table's D call and was not checked against the DNA. TRBV21-1 is a pseudogene locus. CDR3 length equals 15 residues. The CDR3 region has the DNA TGTGCCAGCAGTATATCGAGTCCTCCAACAGATACGCAGTATTTT. It is translated as CASSISSPPTDTQYF.

This clonotype is deemed medium-sized. The gene calls are TRBV5-4 and TRBJ2-2; TRBD2 matches 7 bases. CDR3 size: 12 residues. The germline CDR1 and CDR2 sequences are SGHNT and YYREEE (reference sequence). The V segment lost 3 bases and the J segment 9 bases; nucleotides outside the gene matches: 2. The CDR3 protein is CASSSGGWELFF. CDR3 nucleotide sequence: TGTGCCAGCAGCTCGGGGGGATGGGAGCTGTTTTTT.